The following is a TCR beta chain sequence with its context. This entry belongs to a study of T-cell memory formation after mild COVID-19. As for the study in general: The TCR clusters were mostly specific to one donor.

This CDR3 contains 15 residues. CDR1 is MNHEY and CDR2 is SVGEGT in the germline V gene. MiXCR was run by TCRdb on the 5' RACE reads, yielding one entry per CDR3 protein. This table has fewer than 250,000 distinct CDR3 sequences, more than 25% appearing once. The TCR originated in an adult woman who had mild COVID-19 (a few samples of this study predate the infection). Cell type and time point are not known. The sequenced material came from PBMCs or a T cell subset sorted from them (not recorded which). This chain links TRBV6-2 or TRBV6-3 with TRBJ2-1; TRBD2 agrees at 10 bases. In DNA, the CDR3 is TGTTCCGTGCAGACCGGACTAGCGGCCTACAATGAGCAGTTCTTC. Residues: CSVQTGLAAYNEQFF.